This TCR beta chain was retrieved from a study of cytomegalovirus exposure and HLA in healthy donors. Background on the study: Researchers found that under 90% of some 400 genotyped donors fell within the Caucasian-associated ancestry cluster.

A multiplex PCR was run with 60 Vbeta primers and 13 Jbeta primers. Assay used: immunoSEQ multiplex PCR; TCRdb lists only in-frame clones, some missing. The sample has about 140,000 clones; roughly 77% are singletons. After removal of 4 bases from V and 3 bases from J, the junction contained 8 bases not matched to a gene. The CDR3 length is 15 residues. The germline V gene has CDR1 SSHAT and CDR2 FNYEAQ (reference sequence). About this clone itself: Its antigen remains unidentified.

Overall study findings and caveats: TCR beta V- and J-gene trimming, according to a later analysis, was linked to a missense DCLRE1C variant. Follow-up analysis seemed to connect common viral pathogens with several of the most significant clusters identified.

The source of this sequence is a man between 18 and 35 years old in good health and CMV-seropositive. The chain is built from TRBV7-7 and TRBJ2-5; 7 nucleotides align to TRBD2. The sequencing input was PBMCs. In nucleotides, the CDR3 is TGTGCCAGCAGCTCCCGTGGGGGGGAGGAAGAGACCCAGTACTTC. Translating gives CASSSRGGEEETQYF.